The 30 T cell receptor beta chains below come from one sample, sequenced in a study of cytomegalovirus exposure and HLA in healthy donors. This PCR relied on a set of 60 Vbeta primers and 13 Jbeta primers. The repertoire was sequenced with immunoSEQ multiplex PCR; TCRdb's copy has only in-frame clones and lacks some. The data show approximately 190,000 clones, around 86% seen once. The specimen was PBMCs. Receptor source: a man between 35 and 55 years old in good health and CMV-seropositive.

V and J are TRBV19 and TRBJ2-7, with D perhaps matching TRBD2 (6 bases). Germline lookup yields CDR1 LNHDA and CDR2 SQIVND (reference sequence). V was pared by 4 bases and J by 3 bases, with 10 bases between. CDR3 size: 13 residues. The CDR3 DNA is TGTGCCAGTAGTAGCGGGGCGCGCTACGAGCAGTACTTC. Protein product: CASSSGARYEQYF.

This chain links TRBV7-6 with TRBJ2-3; 9 nucleotides agree with TRBD2. Trimming removed 1 base from V and 5 bases from J; junction bases left unmatched: 7. Germline lookup yields CDR1 SGHVS and CDR2 FNYEAQ. The CDR3 consists of 16 residues. CDR3 sequence (DNA): TGTGCCAGCAGCTTAGGGAGCGGGGGGCGAAGAGATACGCAGTATTTT. Residues: CASSLGSGGRRDTQYF.

The chain couples TRBV4-2 to TRBJ2-6, with 8 bases aligning to TRBD1. The germline V gene has CDR1 LGHNA and CDR2 YNFKEQ. V was pared by 0 bases and J by 4 bases, with 5 bases of the junction left unmatched. The CDR3 sequence is 17 residues long. CDR3 sequence: CASSQEETGAGANVLTF. CDR3 sequence (DNA): TGTGCCAGCAGCCAAGAGGAGACAGGGGCCGGGGCCAACGTCCTGACTTTC.

This rearrangement joins TRBV10-1 to TRBJ2-4; tentatively, D is TRBD1 (6 bases). V lost 0 bases, J lost 3 bases, and 9 bases lay in between. CDR1 and CDR2 (germline): WNHNN, SYGVQD (reference sequence). CDR3 length: 15 amino acids. The DNA of the CDR3 is TGCGCCAGCAGTGAGTCTCAAGGGGGCAAAAACATTCAGTACTTC. Translated, it gives CASSESQGGKNIQYF.

This clone was recorded a few times. The rearrangement uses TRBV28 and TRBJ2-1; 9 bases map to TRBD1. The CDR3 length is 17 residues. Germline trimming cut 10 bases from V and 9 bases from J; bases unmatched to any gene: 22. Germline CDR1 MDHEN, CDR2 SYDVKM. CDR3 amino acids: CATSPGQGHILLPEQFF. The CDR3 DNA follows: TGTGCCACCTCGCCGGGACAGGGACACATACTATTACCTGAGCAGTTCTTC.

CDR3 nucleotide sequence: TGTGCCAGCAGCTTGGGTCCGGGACAGCGGAGTCTTGAAGCTTTCTTT. It specifies CASSLGPGQRSLEAFF. The chain carries TRBV5-4 and TRBJ1-1; 7 nucleotides line up with TRBD1. The CDR3 runs to 16 residues. The junction had 12 bases not matched to a gene; V was cut back by 0 bases and J by 7 bases. Germline V gives CDR1 SGHNT, CDR2 YYREEE (reference sequence).

The V call is TRBV10-2, the J call TRBJ1-6, with 7 bases lining up with TRBD1. J lost 13 bases, V lost 0 bases, and 6 bases had no gene match. CDR1 WSHSY and CDR2 SAAADI come from the germline V gene. CDR3 size: 14 residues. The CDR3 sequence is CASSESGGRGPLHF. CDR3 nucleotide sequence: TGCGCCAGCAGTGAGTCGGGAGGCAGGGGGCCCCTCCACTTT.

In its sample, this clone was seen a few times. This chain joins TRBV19 and TRBJ2-7; possibly TRBD2 for D (6 bases). The CDR3 consists of 12 residues. The V gene's germline CDR1 is LNHDA and CDR2 SQIVND (reference sequence). Trimming took off 7 bases at V and 5 bases at J, with 12 bases between the two ends. CDR3 residues: CASTDPGDEQYF. The CDR3 DNA follows: TGTGCCAGTACCGACCCGGGGGACGAGCAGTACTTC.

The chain has TRBV4-3 and TRBJ2-7; 12 positions match TRBD1. The CDR3 has 15 amino acids. The germline gives CDR1 LGHNA, CDR2 YSLEER. After removal of 2 bases from V and 5 bases from J, the junction contained 4 bases not matched to a gene. In DNA form, the CDR3 reads TGCGCCAGCAGCCAACAACGGGACAGGGGGCACGAGCAGTACTTC. It is translated as CASSQQRDRGHEQYF.

This clone was seen ten or more times. CDR3 nucleotides: TGTGCCAGCAGCGTAGACACGCGGAGTGAAGCTTTCTTT. Translating gives CASSVDTRSEAFF. The V and J genes are TRBV9 and TRBJ1-1; D gene ambiguous. Germline CDR1 and CDR2: SGDLS and YYNGEE. V lost 0 bases to trimming and J lost 7 bases, with 10 bases between them. This CDR3 has 13 residues.

The V call is TRBV30, the J call TRBJ1-4; D unclear. The germline gives CDR1 GTSNPN, CDR2 SVGIG (reference sequence). V was cut by 5 bases and J by 5 bases, with 12 bases left in between. This CDR3 spans 13 amino acids. CDR3 sequence (DNA): TGTGCCTGGTGGAGAACACCGAATGAAAAACTGTTTTTT. Protein: CAWWRTPNEKLFF.

This clone has just a few counts. The CDR3 loop is CAIGEMNTEAFF. The CDR3 DNA reads TGTGCCATTGGGGAGATGAACACTGAAGCTTTCTTT. The chain carries TRBV10-3 and TRBJ1-1, with no clear D. This CDR3 contains 12 residues. Germline CDR1 and CDR2: ENHRY and SYGVKD. The V and J ends lost 9 bases and 0 bases respectively, with 8 bases between them.

The chain is built from TRBV29-1 and TRBJ1-3, with D possibly being TRBD1 (5 bases). CDR3 length: 12 residues. Per germline, CDR1 SQVTM and CDR2 ANQGSEA. The germline V and J ends were trimmed by 7 bases and 6 bases, with 13 bases remaining between them. CDR3 nucleotides: TGCAGCGCCCGAGCGACAGAAAACACCATATATTTT. Residues: CSARATENTIYF.

A word on this clone: One junction end disagrees with the germline gene, perhaps due to a read error. This chain connects TRBV7-7 to TRBJ1-3, with no clear D. CDR3 length: 14 residues. Germline V CDR1 and CDR2: SSHAT, FNYEAQ (reference sequence). The CDR3 reads CASKLAGSGNTIYF. In DNA form, the CDR3 reads TGTGCTAGCAAGTTGGCCGGGTCTGGAAACACCATATATTTT. Using reference TRBV7-7 and TRBJ1-3 for the parts outside the CDR3, the full variable domain is GAGVSQSPRYKVTKRGQDVTLRCDPISSHATLYWYQQALGQGPEFLTYFNYEAQPDKSGLPSDRFSAERPEGSISTLTIQRTEQRDSAMYRCASKLAGSGNTIYFGEGSWLTVV.

The chain carries TRBV7-8 and TRBJ2-1; 10 nucleotides line up with TRBD2. The germline V gene has CDR1 SGHVS and CDR2 FQNEAQ. Trimming removed 6 bases from V and 2 bases from J; junction bases left unmatched: 7. The CDR3 sequence is 16 residues long. This chain's CDR3 is CASRGEAGGAYNEQFF. The CDR3 DNA is TGTGCCAGCAGGGGTGAAGCGGGGGGGGCCTACAATGAGCAGTTCTTC.

J is TRBJ2-3 and V is TRBV6-5; the match to TRBD1 covers 8 bases. Germline V gene data show CDR1 as MNHEY and CDR2 as SVGAGI. V shed 2 bases and J 7 bases; nucleotides not matched to a gene: 5. The CDR3 is 14 amino acids. The CDR3 sequence is CASSYGQGMHTQYF. CDR3 sequence (DNA): TGTGCCAGCAGTTACGGACAGGGCATGCATACGCAGTATTTT.

This clone was counted a few times. The rearrangement links TRBV6-6 to TRBJ2-1; D unclear. Deletions cut 2 bases from V and 3 bases from J, with 5 bases between. Germline values: CDR1 MNHNY, CDR2 SVGAGI (reference sequence). This CDR3 has 13 amino acids. CDR3 coding DNA: TGTGCCAGCAGTTACCCGAGCTACAATGAGCAGTTCTTC. Translated: CASSYPSYNEQFF.

The V and J genes are TRBV25-1 and TRBJ1-1; D ambiguous. V shed 0 bases and J shed 1 base, with 9 bases lying between them. CDR1 and CDR2 from the germline V gene are MGHDK and SYGVNS. CDR3 length equals 15 residues. CDR3 residues: CASSEYRQENTEAFF. CDR3 in DNA: TGTGCCAGCAGTGAATATAGGCAGGAGAACACTGAAGCTTTCTTT.

The rearrangement joins TRBV5-4 to TRBJ2-7; 13 nucleotides agree with TRBD2. In germline, CDR1 is SGHNT, CDR2 YYREEE (reference sequence). The CDR3 has 15 amino acids. V lost 2 bases to trimming and J lost 3 bases; unmatched junction nucleotides: 2. The CDR3 loop reads CASSFRLAGGYEQYF. The DNA of the CDR3 is TGTGCCAGCAGCTTCCGACTAGCGGGGGGCTACGAGCAGTACTTC.

This sequence joins TRBV7-9 and TRBJ2-3; 7 bases are a match to TRBD2. V gave up 3 bases and J gave up 11 bases; unmatched junction bases: 8. The CDR3 runs 13 residues. Germline loops: CDR1 SEHNR, CDR2 FQNEAQ (reference sequence). CDR3 sequence: CASSFYGLDGQYF. CDR3 coding DNA: TGTGCCAGCAGCTTCTATGGACTAGATGGGCAGTATTTT.

The sample holds one count of this clone. CDR3 sequence: CASRLQGENTEAFF. The CDR3 DNA follows: TGCGCCAGCAGACTCCAGGGGGAGAACACTGAAGCTTTCTTT. This chain connects TRBV10-2 to TRBJ1-1, with 7 bases aligning to TRBD1. In germline, CDR1 is WSHSY, CDR2 SAAADI. The CDR3 has 14 residues. Trimming cost V 6 bases and J 1 base; bases outside gene matches: 5.

The CDR3 spells CASSLRYTDTQYF. The CDR3 coding sequence is TGTGCCAGCAGCCTAAGATACACAGATACGCAGTATTTT. The chain carries TRBV28 and TRBJ2-3; D gene unclear. There are 13 residues in the CDR3. V was trimmed by 6 bases and J by 2 bases, leaving 9 bases between them. CDR1 and CDR2 from the germline V gene are MDHEN and SYDVKM.

The chain couples TRBV27 to TRBJ1-1; 7 nucleotides line up with TRBD1. The ends lost 5 bases at V and 7 bases at J; junction bases unmatched: 7. This CDR3 contains 13 residues. Germline-derived CDR1 and CDR2 are MNHEY and SMNVEV (reference sequence). CDR3 protein: CASSPTGVGEAFF. DNA of the CDR3: TGTGCCAGCAGTCCTACAGGGGTGGGTGAAGCTTTCTTT.

This sequence joins TRBV4-3 and TRBJ1-2, with 8 bases fitting TRBD1. J gave up 4 bases and V 4 bases, and 11 bases lay outside the gene matches. The CDR3 totals 16 residues. The germline gives CDR1 LGHNA, CDR2 YSLEER. The CDR3: CASSPSGTGGGYGYTF. CDR3 nucleotides: TGCGCCAGCAGCCCCTCAGGTACAGGGGGTGGCTATGGCTACACCTTC.

V usage is TRBV5-6 and J usage is TRBJ1-1; 11 nucleotides align to TRBD1. Unmatched junction bases numbered 8, after V lost 4 bases and J lost 6 bases. Germline V gives CDR1 SGHDT, CDR2 YYEEEE. The length of the CDR3 is 15 residues. The CDR3 region is CASSGRTGGSAEAFF. The CDR3 DNA sequence: TGTGCCAGCAGCGGCCGGACAGGGGGCAGTGCTGAAGCTTTCTTT.

This clone was recorded only once. The genes are TRBV13 and TRBJ2-7, with TRBD1 matching 10 bases. Losses at the gene ends were 5 bases for V and 4 bases for J; bases not matched to a gene: 5. Germline CDR1 PRHDT, CDR2 FYEKMQ (reference sequence). CDR3 length equals 14 residues. CDR3 loop: CASSRGGQGYEQYF. For the CDR3, the DNA is TGTGCCAGCAGCCGCGGGGGACAGGGGTACGAGCAGTACTTC.

The chain couples TRBV30 to TRBJ2-7, with 8 bases aligning to TRBD1. CDR1 is GTSNPN and CDR2 is SVGIG in the germline V gene (reference sequence). V dropped 2 bases and J dropped 2; count of bases not matched to a gene: 8. There are 15 residues in the CDR3. The CDR3 protein is CAWSLAGTGTYEQYF. The CDR3 DNA reads as TGTGCCTGGAGTCTCGCCGGGACAGGCACCTACGAGCAGTACTTC.

The chain is built from TRBV23-1 and TRBJ1-5; perhaps TRBD1 as D (5 bases). TRBV23-1 is reported as an ORF; its role is uncertain. The V and J ends lost 4 bases and 0 bases respectively, with 10 bases between them. This CDR3 is 15 amino acids long. The chain's CDR3 is CASSLEGYSNQPQHF. The CDR3, as DNA: TGCGCCAGCAGTCTGGAGGGGTATAGCAATCAGCCCCAGCATTTT.

The chain uses TRBV9 and TRBJ1-1; 9 bases are a match to TRBD1. The V gene's germline CDR1 is SGDLS and CDR2 YYNGEE. The trim removed 0 bases at V and 12 bases at J, leaving 18 bases unmatched. The CDR3 covers 17 residues. CDR3 sequence (DNA): TGTGCCAGCAGCGTAGACGGGACAGGGTTTCGGCGGGAAAGCCCTTTCTTT. Amino acid sequence: CASSVDGTGFRRESPFF.

This clone was counted only a few times. The chain combines TRBV4-1 with TRBJ2-7, with no clear D. The CDR3 spans 13 residues. Germline-derived CDR1 and CDR2 are MGHRA and YSYEKL. Trimming took 1 base from V and 3 from J, leaving 7 bases between them. The CDR3 reads CASSQGLVYEQYF. In DNA, the CDR3 is TGCGCCAGCAGCCAAGGGCTGGTCTACGAGCAGTACTTC.